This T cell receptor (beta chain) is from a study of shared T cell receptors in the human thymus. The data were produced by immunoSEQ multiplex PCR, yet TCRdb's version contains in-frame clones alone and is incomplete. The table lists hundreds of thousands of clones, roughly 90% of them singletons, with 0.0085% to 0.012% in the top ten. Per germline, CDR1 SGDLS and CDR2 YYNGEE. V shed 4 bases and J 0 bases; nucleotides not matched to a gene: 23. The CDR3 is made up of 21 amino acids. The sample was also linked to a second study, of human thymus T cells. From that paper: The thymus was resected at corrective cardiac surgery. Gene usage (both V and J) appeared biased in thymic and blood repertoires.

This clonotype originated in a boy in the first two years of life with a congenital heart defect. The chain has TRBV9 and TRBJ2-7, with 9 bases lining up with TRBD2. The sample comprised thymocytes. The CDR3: CASSPRGVFLSGSQSSYEQYF. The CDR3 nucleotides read TGTGCCAGCAGCCCCCGAGGGGTTTTTCTTAGCGGGAGTCAGAGCTCCTACGAGCAGTACTTC.